These 2 T cell receptor beta chains share one sample of origin, sequenced in a study of T cells in Graves' hyperthyroidism and ophthalmopathy. The CDR3 regions of TCR beta were amplified from RNA transcripts. The HTBI primer set served for first-round RT-PCR of the TCR CDR3. TCRdb used MiXCR to reprocess the multiplex PCR reads, holding one entry per CDR3 protein. The table records fewer than 500,000 distinct CDR3 sequences, around 15% of them present only once. The sequenced sample was blood. These receptors all stem from a young man with Graves' ophthalmopathy.

In regard to this clonotype: No conserved phenylalanine or tryptophan ends this CDR3, so it is likely a read error. The chain recombines TRBV12-3 or TRBV12-4 with TRBJ2-1, with a tentative D call TRBD2 (5 bases). CDR3 length: 13 residues. The V gene lost 5 bases and the J gene lost 5 bases, with 10 bases spanning the gap. The CDR3 nucleotides are TGTGCCAGCAGTCGGACGGGAAACAATGAGCAGTTCCTC. Protein product: CASSRTGNNEQFL.

This clonotype was seen repeatedly, ten times or more. The V gene is TRBV11-2, the J gene TRBJ2-5; D is unclear. Germline V gene sequence: CDR1 SGHAT, CDR2 FQNNGV. The CDR3 runs 13 residues. Trimming left V 2 bases short and J 9 bases short, with 13 bases between. The CDR3 nucleotides read TGTGCCAGCAGCTTACTTACTACCTTCCCCCAGTACTTC. Translated, it gives CASSLLTTFPQYF.